Described below is a single T cell receptor (beta chain) sequence and its context. Its antigen is as yet unknown. This CDR3 spans 12 amino acids. CDR1 and CDR2 from the germline V gene are SGHTA and FQGNSA. Trimming removed 1 base at V and 11 bases at J, with 9 bases between. Using immunoSEQ multiplex PCR, the repertoire was profiled, and TCRdb retains in-frame clones only, with some absent. The repertoire consists of over 100,000 clones, with about 92% occurring once and the leading ten covering around 3.3%. These data originate in a study of CD4+ T cells in melanoma. Notes on the study in general: In melanoma, neoantigen-specific CD4+ T cells reportedly differed in differentiation state.

The source of this sequence is a human donor with melanoma. This chain joins TRBV7-2 and TRBJ1-5, with unresolved D. What was sequenced was peripheral blood. In DNA form, the CDR3 reads TGTGCCAGCAGCTTAGAAGTGGGGACCCAGCATTTT. Encoded protein: CASSLEVGTQHF.